The entry below describes one TCR beta chain. Genomic DNA templated the TCR beta VDJ and CDR3 profiling. MiXCR was run by TCRdb on the reads, yielding one entry per CDR3 protein. The sample gives roughly 86,000 distinct CDR3 sequences, roughly half of which show up once; 66% is in the top ten. This record comes from a study of CD8+CD57+ T cells in acquired aplastic anemia. The wider study: The mean DNA yield obtained from sorted CD4+ and CD8+ cells came to 3 to 3.5 ug.

The CDR3 is made up of 14 amino acids. V gave up 4 bases and J gave up 4 bases, with 13 bases separating them. Looked up from germline, CDR1 is SGHVS and CDR2 is FQNEAQ. The rearrangement links TRBV7-8 to TRBJ1-2; possibly TRBD1 for D (5 bases). This receptor was taken from a human donor in good health, serving as a control. The material sequenced was sorted CD4+, CD8+, or CD8+CD57+ T cells (not recorded which) from PBMCs. As DNA, the CDR3 is TGTGCCAGCAGCTACCAGGACACGTCCTATGGCTACACCTTC. Translated: CASSYQDTSYGYTF.